The next 13 T cell receptor beta chains were all read from a single sample in a study of radiotherapy plus CTLA-4 blockade in lung cancer. The assay was immunoSEQ multiplex PCR, and TCRdb's table has in-frame clones only and misses some. Of roughly 93,000 clones in the sample, 82% were seen once. This sample comprised peripheral blood, obtained from a patient treated with radiotherapy plus ipilimumab. The receptors were gathered from a human donor with non-small cell lung cancer who had a partial response to radiotherapy plus ipilimumab.

This clone has just a few counts. The rearrangement uses TRBV11-2 and TRBJ2-1; D gene uncertain. From germline, CDR1 is SGHAT and CDR2 FQNNGV. The CDR3 is made up of 14 amino acids. Trimming took off 5 bases at V and 2 bases at J, with 10 bases between the two ends. The CDR3 loop is CASSTERTYNEQFF. The CDR3 DNA sequence: TGTGCCAGCAGCACGGAGCGTACCTACAATGAGCAGTTCTTC. The full variable domain, its missing parts supplied by reference TRBV11-2 and TRBJ2-1, is EAGVAQSPRYKIIEKRQSVAFWCNPISGHATLYWYQQILGQGPKLLIQFQNNGVVDDSQLPKDRFSAERLKGVDSTLKIQPAKLEDSAVYLCASSTERTYNEQFFGPGTRLTVL.

The rearrangement joins TRBV9 to TRBJ1-1; D gene unclear. Per the germline V gene, CDR1 is SGDLS and CDR2 is YYNGEE. With 0 bases removed from V and 5 bases from J, the gap between germline ends came to 8 bases. This CDR3 spans 13 amino acids. The CDR3 bases are TGTGCCAGCAGCGTAGATAGCGAAACTGAAGCTTTCTTT. Translating it yields CASSVDSETEAFF.

The chain combines TRBV9 with TRBJ1-5; 8 bases line up with TRBD1. The CDR3 totals 15 residues. V shed 4 bases and J 2 bases; nucleotides not matched to a gene: 5. Per germline, CDR1 SGDLS and CDR2 YYNGEE. The CDR3 region is CASSPTGGGNQPQHF. The CDR3 DNA sequence: TGTGCCAGCAGCCCCACAGGGGGTGGCAATCAGCCCCAGCATTTT.

This rearrangement joins TRBV5-4 to TRBJ2-7; 16 nucleotides agree with TRBD2. Trimming cost V 9 bases and J 1 base; bases outside gene matches: 7. Germline assignment: CDR1 SGHNT and CDR2 YYREEE (reference sequence). The CDR3 is 16 residues long. CDR3 nucleotides: TGTGCCACCGCCCCGGGACTAGCGGGAGGGTCCTACGAGCAGTACTTC. This codes for CATAPGLAGGSYEQYF. Filled out from reference TRBV5-4 and TRBJ2-7, the complete variable domain reads ETGVTQSPTHLIKTRGQQVTLRCSSQSGHNTVSWYQQALGQGPQFIFQYYREEENGRGNFPPRFSGLQFPNYSSELNVNALELDDSALYLCATAPGLAGGSYEQYFGPGTRLTVT.

CDR3 nucleotides: TGCGCCAGCAGCCAAGATCTAACTTTTTACAATGAGCAGTTCTTC. Protein product: CASSQDLTFYNEQFF. V gene TRBV4-1 combines with J gene TRBJ2-1; D remains ambiguous. Trimming took 0 bases from V and 4 from J, leaving 10 bases between them. From germline, CDR1 is MGHRA and CDR2 YSYEKL. The CDR3 contains 15 residues.

The V gene is TRBV10-1, the J gene TRBJ2-2; D uncertain. Germline V lookup: CDR1 WNHNN, CDR2 SYGVQD (reference sequence). The germline V and J ends were trimmed by 6 bases and 6 bases, with 14 bases remaining between them. This CDR3 has 14 residues. CDR3: CASSGGGWAGELFF. DNA for the CDR3: TGCGCCAGCAGCGGCGGTGGCTGGGCCGGGGAGCTGTTTTTT.

The genes are TRBV5-1 and TRBJ2-7; 7 nucleotides line up with TRBD1. The CDR3 sequence is 14 residues long. The junction had 6 bases not matched to a gene; V was cut back by 4 bases and J by 2 bases. Looked up from germline, CDR1 is SGHRS and CDR2 is YFSETQ. Here the CDR3 reads CASSRTGQTYEQYF. The CDR3 coding sequence is TGCGCCAGCAGCAGGACGGGACAGACCTACGAGCAGTACTTC.

This clone appeared a single time. The J gene is TRBJ2-1, the V gene TRBV7-3; maybe TRBD2 (5 bases). Trimming stripped 5 bases from V and 0 bases from J, with 14 bases between. Germline lookup yields CDR1 SGHTA and CDR2 FQGTGA. The CDR3 is 16 residues long. The CDR3 bases are TGTGCCAGCAGCCTCGGAGGAGGTGGCTCCTACAATGAGCAGTTCTTC. As protein: CASSLGGGGSYNEQFF.

This clone was found once. The DNA for the CDR3 is TGTGCCAGCAGCAAGACAGCTCCTTCCTACGAGCAGTACTTC. Translated: CASSKTAPSYEQYF. The chain recombines TRBV11-2 with TRBJ2-7, with D possibly TRBD1 on 5 matching bases. Germline V lookup: CDR1 SGHAT, CDR2 FQNNGV. The CDR3 runs 14 residues. The germline V and J ends were trimmed by 5 bases and 1 base, with 12 bases remaining between them. The complete variable domain, with remaining parts taken from reference TRBV11-2 and TRBJ2-7, reads EAGVAQSPRYKIIEKRQSVAFWCNPISGHATLYWYQQILGQGPKLLIQFQNNGVVDDSQLPKDRFSAERLKGVDSTLKIQPAKLEDSAVYLCASSKTAPSYEQYFGPGTRLTVT.

The V gene is TRBV5-6, the J gene TRBJ2-7, with 7 bases identical to TRBD2. V was pared by 2 bases and J by 4 bases, with 6 bases of the junction left unmatched. This CDR3 is 14 amino acids long. Germline V gives CDR1 SGHDT, CDR2 YYEEEE. The CDR3 is CASSLGGSRYEQYF. CDR3 DNA: TGTGCCAGCAGCTTAGGCGGGAGTAGGTACGAGCAGTACTTC.

The CDR3 nucleotides read TGTGCCAGCAGCGATAGGCCAGGGGGCACGGCTTTCTTT. This gives the protein CASSDRPGGTAFF. The rearrangement uses TRBV9 and TRBJ1-1, with TRBD1 matching over 8 bases. Germline-derived CDR1 and CDR2 are SGDLS and YYNGEE. CDR3 size: 13 residues. Losses at the gene ends were 3 bases for V and 11 bases for J; bases not matched to a gene: 9. Filled out from reference TRBV9 and TRBJ1-1, the complete variable domain reads DSGVTQTPKHLITATGQRVTLRCSPRSGDLSVYWYQQSLDQGLQFLIQYYNGEERAKGNILERFSAQQFPDLHSELNLSSLELGDSALYFCASSDRPGGTAFFGQGTRLTVV.

The chain links TRBV27 to TRBJ2-1, with 7 bases matching TRBD1. The germline gives CDR1 MNHEY, CDR2 SMNVEV (reference sequence). The V segment lost 3 bases and the J segment 6 bases; nucleotides outside the gene matches: 5. This CDR3 comprises 14 residues. CDR3 bases: TGTGCCAGCAGTTTTGGACAGGTGAGCAATGAGCAGTTCTTC. It codes for CASSFGQVSNEQFF.

This chain connects TRBV5-1 to TRBJ2-1, with 12 nucleotides matching TRBD2. The junction had 15 bases not matched to a gene; V was cut back by 0 bases and J by 5 bases. Germline values: CDR1 SGHRS, CDR2 YFSETQ. This CDR3 has 20 residues. The CDR3 reads CASSLAFQGTSGQPNNEQFF. CDR3 nucleotides: TGCGCCAGCAGCTTGGCCTTTCAGGGGACTAGCGGGCAGCCGAACAATGAGCAGTTCTTC.